This T cell receptor beta chain was recovered during a study of cytomegalovirus exposure and HLA in healthy donors. The CDR3 extends over 16 amino acids. V shed 3 bases and J shed 1 base, with 19 bases lying between them. Germline lookup yields CDR1 SQVTM and CDR2 ANQGSEA. The PCR had 60 Vbeta and 13 Jbeta primers. The data were produced by immunoSEQ multiplex PCR, yet TCRdb's version contains in-frame clones alone and is incomplete. The sample records over 80,000 clones, about three quarters being singletons. The receptor's source is a man aged 35 to 55 in good health and CMV-seronegative. The rearrangement uses TRBV29-1 and TRBJ2-7; a possible D gene is TRBD1 (5 bases). Sequencing was performed on PBMCs. The CDR3 region has the DNA TGCAGCGTTGATTTCCGTACAGGTCGAGGTTCCTACGAGCAGTACTTC. It translates to CSVDFRTGRGSYEQYF.